This T cell receptor beta chain was obtained from a study of shared clonotypes between healthy human individuals. Regarding the study as a whole: Generation probability values for non-shared clonotypes were lower than those for clonotypes shared by all four donors.

In regard to this clone: Its antigen is not known.

The CDR3 runs to 14 residues. Trimming took off 4 bases at V and 5 bases at J, with 12 bases between the two ends. Looked up from germline, CDR1 is MRHNA and CDR2 is SNTAGT. Here immunoSEQ multiplex PCR was the method, and the copy in TCRdb shows in-frame clones only, minus some. The sample shows hundreds of thousands of clones, 85% to 95% of them seen only once. The naive CD8 subset, CD45RO-negative cells positively selected for CCR7, excluded terminally differentiated effector memory CD45RA+ cells. Sequenced material: naive CD8+ T cells sorted from blood. This sequence joins TRBV6-4 and TRBJ2-1; TRBD2 is a possible D gene (6 bases). This clonotype originated in a woman younger than 45 in good health. The CDR3 bases are TGTGCCAGCAGTGCCGGGGACTCGCACAATGAGCAGTTCTTC. Translating gives CASSAGDSHNEQFF.